The T cell receptor (beta chain) under discussion was sequenced for a study of CD8 T cells in ankylosing spondylitis. Regarding the study as a whole: Seemingly distinctive of ankylosing spondylitis blood was a TCR beta motif formed by eight highly homologous variants.

This clonotype was observed a handful of times. Its target is unknown. Researchers built TCR beta libraries using quantitative 5'-RACE with molecular barcodes. TCRdb reprocessed the 5' RACE reads with MiXCR, giving one entry per CDR3 protein. The sample lists a few hundred thousand distinct CDR3 sequences; under 8.5% were seen once. The CDR3 sequence is 16 residues long. Germline assignment: CDR1 MNHEY and CDR2 SMNVEV (reference sequence). V dropped 5 bases and J dropped 8 bases, with 22 bases sitting between them. V gene TRBV27 combines with J gene TRBJ1-3; maybe TRBD1 (6 bases). What was sequenced was blood, either unsorted or a sorted T cell fraction (not recorded which). The clonotype comes from a male donor with ankylosing spondylitis. The CDR3 DNA reads TGTGCCAGCAGTCCCCGGGGGGCAGGGGCCGCGGACACCATATATTTT. It encodes CASSPRGAGAADTIYF.